The rows below give T cell receptor beta chains drawn from one sample of a study of beta chain features in type 1 diabetes. Sequencing was performed with immunoSEQ multiplex PCR; in TCRdb, only in-frame clones are kept and a portion is missing. The data hold almost 350,000 clones, with 20% observed a single time. What was sequenced was naive CD4+ T cells from blood. These receptors were collected from a woman under 30 in good health. CDR3s include the opening cysteine and the closing phenylalanine or tryptophan. Fields, in order: V gene, D gene, J gene, clone size, CDR3 protein, CDR3 DNA. D genes are given only for firm matches. Expanded clones are given a class, and other clones once, few, many or no size at all.

v_gene: TRBV18; d_gene: .; j_gene: TRBJ1-2; abundance: few; CDR3aa: CASSPGGNLAGHNYGYTF; CDR3nt: TGTGCCAGCTCACCAGGGGGGAACCTAGCCGGTCACAACTATGGCTACACCTTC
v_gene: TRBV12-5; d_gene: .; j_gene: TRBJ2-5; abundance: few; CDR3aa: CASGYARYGGETQYF; CDR3nt: TGTGCTAGTGGTTACGCCCGCTACGGAGGGGAGACCCAGTACTTC
v_gene: TRBV30; d_gene: TRBD2; j_gene: TRBJ2-3; abundance: few; CDR3aa: CAWSVMGGRARDTQYF; CDR3nt: TGTGCCTGGAGTGTAATGGGCGGGAGGGCAAGAGATACGCAGTATTTT
v_gene: TRBV25-1; d_gene: .; j_gene: TRBJ1-1; abundance: .; CDR3aa: CASSEQGGGDTEAFF; CDR3nt: TGTGCCAGCAGTGAACAGGGCGGGGGTGACACTGAAGCTTTCTTT
v_gene: TRBV7-9; d_gene: .; j_gene: TRBJ2-2; abundance: few; CDR3aa: CASSLPRNTGELFF; CDR3nt: TGTGCCAGCAGCTTACCCAGGAACACCGGGGAGCTGTTTTTT
v_gene: TRBV5-6; d_gene: .; j_gene: TRBJ1-5; abundance: few; CDR3aa: CASSLAGYNQPQHF; CDR3nt: TGTGCCAGCAGCTTGGCGGGGTACAATCAGCCCCAGCATTTT
v_gene: TRBV27; d_gene: .; j_gene: TRBJ1-2; abundance: .; CDR3aa: CASSTQGGIGYGYTF; CDR3nt: TGTGCCAGCAGTACTCAGGGTGGAATCGGCTATGGCTACACCTTC
v_gene: TRBV19; d_gene: TRBD2; j_gene: TRBJ2-1; abundance: .; CDR3aa: CASSIGTSEYNEQFF; CDR3nt: TGTGCCAGTAGTATAGGGACTAGCGAATACAATGAGCAGTTCTTC
v_gene: TRBV4-1; d_gene: .; j_gene: TRBJ1-1; abundance: few; CDR3aa: CASSQGISDTEAFF; CDR3nt: TGCGCCAGCAGCCAAGGTATCAGTGACACTGAAGCTTTCTTT
v_gene: TRBV5-1; d_gene: TRBD1; j_gene: TRBJ2-3; abundance: once; CDR3aa: CASRRRDRGSTDTQYF; CDR3nt: TGCGCCAGCAGACGCCGGGACAGGGGCAGCACAGATACGCAGTATTTT
v_gene: TRBV5-1; d_gene: TRBD1; j_gene: TRBJ1-2; abundance: few; CDR3aa: CASSLVGQGDDGYTF; CDR3nt: TGCGCCAGCAGCTTGGTCGGACAGGGTGATGATGGCTACACCTTC
v_gene: TRBV7-3; d_gene: .; j_gene: TRBJ1-5; abundance: few; CDR3aa: CASSPNQDQPQHF; CDR3nt: TGTGCCAGCAGCCCTAACCAGGATCAGCCCCAGCATTTT
v_gene: TRBV7-9; d_gene: TRBD1; j_gene: TRBJ2-7; abundance: .; CDR3aa: CASSSDRGISYEQYF; CDR3nt: TGTGCCAGCAGCTCGGACAGGGGGATCTCCTACGAGCAGTACTTC
v_gene: TRBV7-9; d_gene: .; j_gene: TRBJ2-5; abundance: .; CDR3aa: CASSFRGIEETQYF; CDR3nt: TGTGCCAGCAGCTTTAGGGGAATCGAAGAGACCCAGTACTTC
v_gene: TRBV7-2; d_gene: TRBD2; j_gene: TRBJ2-1; abundance: .; CDR3aa: CASSTRSGTSGYNEQFF; CDR3nt: TGTGCCAGCAGCACCCGATCCGGGACTAGCGGTTACAATGAGCAGTTCTTC
v_gene: TRBV29-1; d_gene: TRBD2; j_gene: TRBJ2-3; abundance: few; CDR3aa: CSVEALADATDTQYF; CDR3nt: TGCAGCGTTGAAGCGCTAGCGGATGCCACAGATACGCAGTATTTT
v_gene: TRBV2; d_gene: .; j_gene: TRBJ2-5; abundance: .; CDR3aa: CASNRDIFEETQYF; CDR3nt: TGTGCCAGCAACCGGGACATCTTCGAAGAGACCCAGTACTTC
v_gene: TRBV7-2; d_gene: TRBD1; j_gene: TRBJ2-5; abundance: .; CDR3aa: CASSLDRGSETQYF; CDR3nt: TGTGCCAGCAGCTTGGACAGGGGCTCAGAGACCCAGTACTTC
v_gene: TRBV18; d_gene: .; j_gene: TRBJ1-2; abundance: few; CDR3aa: CATRRANYGYTF; CDR3nt: TGTGCCACCCGTAGAGCTAACTATGGCTACACCTTC
v_gene: TRBV30; d_gene: .; j_gene: TRBJ2-7; abundance: .; CDR3aa: CAWSVGVYEQYF; CDR3nt: TGTGCCTGGAGTGTAGGGGTCTACGAGCAGTACTTC
v_gene: TRBV7-2; d_gene: .; j_gene: TRBJ2-3; abundance: .; CDR3aa: CASSFYRVADTQYF; CDR3nt: TGTGCCAGCAGCTTTTATCGGGTGGCAGATACGCAGTATTTT
v_gene: TRBV5-6; d_gene: .; j_gene: TRBJ2-3; abundance: .; CDR3aa: CASRYFASSSTDTQYF; CDR3nt: TGTGCCAGCCGCTACTTCGCGAGTTCTAGCACAGATACGCAGTATTTT
v_gene: TRBV6-5; d_gene: TRBD2; j_gene: TRBJ2-1; abundance: .; CDR3aa: CASRAGTSGDDEQFF; CDR3nt: TGTGCCAGCAGAGCCGGGACTAGCGGGGATGATGAGCAGTTCTTC
v_gene: TRBV6-1; d_gene: TRBD1; j_gene: TRBJ1-2; abundance: few; CDR3aa: CASRGGQGADDGYTF; CDR3nt: TGTGCCAGCAGGGGAGGACAGGGGGCAGACGATGGCTACACCTTC
v_gene: TRBV11-2; d_gene: TRBD1; j_gene: TRBJ2-5; abundance: .; CDR3aa: CASSVDRTARTQYF; CDR3nt: TGTGCCAGCAGCGTGGACAGGACTGCACGGACCCAGTACTTC
v_gene: TRBV5-6; d_gene: TRBD1; j_gene: TRBJ2-1; abundance: .; CDR3aa: CASSLGTGHYNEQFF; CDR3nt: TGTGCCAGCAGCCTCGGGACAGGGCATTACAATGAGCAGTTCTTC
v_gene: TRBV9; d_gene: .; j_gene: TRBJ1-1; abundance: .; CDR3aa: CASSVDPRMNTEAFF; CDR3nt: TGTGCCAGCAGCGTAGACCCCAGAATGAACACTGAAGCTTTCTTT
v_gene: TRBV18; d_gene: .; j_gene: TRBJ1-2; abundance: .; CDR3aa: CASSPSQASNYGYTF; CDR3nt: TGTGCCAGCTCACCTAGTCAGGCTTCAAACTATGGCTACACCTTC
v_gene: TRBV5-4; d_gene: .; j_gene: TRBJ2-1; abundance: .; CDR3aa: CASSTNYGRGNEQFF; CDR3nt: TGTGCCAGCAGCACGAACTACGGGAGAGGCAATGAGCAGTTCTTC
v_gene: TRBV30; d_gene: TRBD2; j_gene: TRBJ2-5; abundance: .; CDR3aa: CAWSGASGGGGETQYF; CDR3nt: TGTGCCTGGAGTGGAGCTAGCGGGGGCGGGGGGGAGACCCAGTACTTC
v_gene: TRBV9; d_gene: .; j_gene: TRBJ2-1; abundance: .; CDR3aa: CASSVGVAEYNEQFF; CDR3nt: TGTGCCAGCAGCGTAGGAGTAGCGGAGTACAATGAGCAGTTCTTC
v_gene: TRBV4-2; d_gene: TRBD2; j_gene: TRBJ2-3; abundance: .; CDR3aa: CASSQQKGVGRARITDTQYF; CDR3nt: TGTGCCAGCAGCCAACAGAAAGGGGTCGGGAGGGCCAGGATCACAGATACGCAGTATTTT
v_gene: TRBV2; d_gene: .; j_gene: TRBJ1-2; abundance: few; CDR3aa: CASSGASNYGYTF; CDR3nt: TGTGCCAGCAGTGGGGCCTCTAACTATGGCTACACCTTC
v_gene: TRBV7-9; d_gene: .; j_gene: TRBJ2-5; abundance: .; CDR3aa: CASSSPGQHQETQYF; CDR3nt: TGTGCCAGCAGCTCCCCTGGGCAGCACCAAGAGACCCAGTACTTC
v_gene: TRBV7-9; d_gene: .; j_gene: TRBJ2-3; abundance: few; CDR3aa: CASSLTGTDTQYF; CDR3nt: TGTGCCAGCAGCCTCACCGGGACAGATACGCAGTATTTT
v_gene: TRBV6-5; d_gene: TRBD1; j_gene: TRBJ1-2; abundance: few; CDR3aa: CASRRMTGTNYGYTF; CDR3nt: TGTGCCAGCAGACGTATGACAGGGACAAACTATGGCTACACCTTC
v_gene: TRBV5-1; d_gene: .; j_gene: TRBJ2-7; abundance: few; CDR3aa: CASSLTSTYEQYF; CDR3nt: TGCGCCAGCAGCTTGACTAGTACCTACGAGCAGTACTTC
v_gene: TRBV29-1; d_gene: .; j_gene: TRBJ2-3; abundance: .; CDR3aa: CSAGQTTDTQYF; CDR3nt: TGCAGCGCTGGACAAACCACAGATACGCAGTATTTT
v_gene: TRBV7-4; d_gene: TRBD1; j_gene: TRBJ1-3; abundance: few; CDR3aa: CASSVPGQVSGNTIYF; CDR3nt: TGTGCCAGCAGCGTTCCGGGACAGGTCTCTGGAAACACCATATATTTT
v_gene: TRBV5-1; d_gene: .; j_gene: TRBJ2-1; abundance: .; CDR3aa: CASSLGATGLNEQFF; CDR3nt: TGCGCCAGCAGCTTGGGGGCTACAGGGCTCAATGAGCAGTTCTTC
v_gene: TRBV30; d_gene: .; j_gene: TRBJ1-1; abundance: few; CDR3aa: CAWSVGGVRTEAFF; CDR3nt: TGTGCCTGGAGCGTGGGAGGGGTGAGGACTGAAGCTTTCTTT
v_gene: TRBV18; d_gene: .; j_gene: TRBJ1-6; abundance: few; CDR3aa: CASSPGGDNSPLHF; CDR3nt: TGTGCCAGCTCACCAGGGGGGGATAATTCACCCCTCCACTTT
v_gene: TRBV13; d_gene: TRBD1; j_gene: TRBJ2-7; abundance: few; CDR3aa: CASSLMLDPGGYEQYF; CDR3nt: TGTGCCAGCAGCTTAATGTTGGATCCAGGGGGCTACGAGCAGTACTTC
v_gene: TRBV7-8; d_gene: .; j_gene: TRBJ1-3; abundance: .; CDR3aa: CASSLAPLGGSGNTIYF; CDR3nt: TGTGCCAGCAGCTTAGCGCCTCTGGGAGGGAGTGGAAACACCATATATTTT
v_gene: TRBV11-3; d_gene: TRBD2; j_gene: TRBJ2-5; abundance: few; CDR3aa: CASSLGAGGEETQYF; CDR3nt: TGTGCCAGCAGCTTAGGAGCGGGAGGGGAGGAGACCCAGTACTTC
v_gene: TRBV6-1; d_gene: .; j_gene: TRBJ1-1; abundance: .; CDR3aa: CASREVSEAFF; CDR3nt: TGTGCCAGCAGGGAGGTCTCTGAAGCTTTCTTT
v_gene: TRBV7-9; d_gene: .; j_gene: TRBJ2-7; abundance: .; CDR3aa: CASSFEEGYEQYF; CDR3nt: TGTGCCAGCAGCTTTGAGGAGGGTTACGAGCAGTACTTC